The entry below describes one T cell receptor (beta chain). The data were obtained in a study of blood T cell repertoires in COVID-19. Study-level background: COVID-19 samples from acute and convalescent phases originated in the United States, Italy and Spain.

Trimming at V came to 6 bases and at J to 10 bases, leaving 7 bases not matched to a gene. CDR1 SEHNR and CDR2 FQNEAQ come from the germline V gene (reference sequence). The CDR3 runs 14 residues. Original analysis: From reference gene primer amplification, estimates of nucleated cell counts were derived. Repertoires were generated with immunoSEQ multiplex PCR, while TCRdb's copy carries only in-frame clones and drops some. V, J and clone size reflect that table, while D and trimming were determined from the DNA. The data contain around 80,000 clones, about 83% of them singletons. V is TRBV7-9 and J is TRBJ1-4; 11 bases map to TRBD1. Sequencing was done on a sample of peripheral blood. The origin of this receptor is a woman over 75 with acute or convalescent COVID-19. CDR3 protein: CASSPDRGPVKLFF. DNA of the CDR3: TGTGCCAGCAGTCCGGACAGGGGGCCAGTAAAACTGTTTTTT.